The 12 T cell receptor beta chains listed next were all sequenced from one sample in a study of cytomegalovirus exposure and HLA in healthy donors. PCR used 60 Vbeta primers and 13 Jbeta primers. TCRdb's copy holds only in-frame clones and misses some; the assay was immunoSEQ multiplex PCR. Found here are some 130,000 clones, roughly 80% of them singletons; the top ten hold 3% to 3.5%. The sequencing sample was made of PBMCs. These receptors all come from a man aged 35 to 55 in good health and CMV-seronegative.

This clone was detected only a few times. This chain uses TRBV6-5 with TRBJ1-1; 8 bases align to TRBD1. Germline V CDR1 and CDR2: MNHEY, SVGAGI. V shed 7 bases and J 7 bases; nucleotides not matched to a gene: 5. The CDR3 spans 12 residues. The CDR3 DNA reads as TGTGCCAGCATGGGACAGGTTAATGAAGCTTTCTTT. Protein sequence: CASMGQVNEAFF.

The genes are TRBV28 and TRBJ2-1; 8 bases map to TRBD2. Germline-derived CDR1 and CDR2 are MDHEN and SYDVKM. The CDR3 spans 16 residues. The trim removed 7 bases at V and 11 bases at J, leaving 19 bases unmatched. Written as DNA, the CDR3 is TGTGCCAGCAACACCTTTAGAGGAGCGGGGGAGACTAAGCAGTTCTTC. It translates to CASNTFRGAGETKQFF.

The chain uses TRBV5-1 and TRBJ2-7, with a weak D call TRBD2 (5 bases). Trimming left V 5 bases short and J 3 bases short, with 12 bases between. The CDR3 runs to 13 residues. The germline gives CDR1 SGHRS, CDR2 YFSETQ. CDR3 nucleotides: TGCGCCAGCAGTAGGGAGCAGAGCTACGAGCAGTACTTC. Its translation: CASSREQSYEQYF.

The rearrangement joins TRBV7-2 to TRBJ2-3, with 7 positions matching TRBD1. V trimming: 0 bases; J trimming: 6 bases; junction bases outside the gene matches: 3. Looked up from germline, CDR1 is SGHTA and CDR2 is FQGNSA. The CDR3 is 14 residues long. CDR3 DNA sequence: TGTGCCAGCAGCTTAGCGGACAGGAGGGATACGCAGTATTTT. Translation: CASSLADRRDTQYF.

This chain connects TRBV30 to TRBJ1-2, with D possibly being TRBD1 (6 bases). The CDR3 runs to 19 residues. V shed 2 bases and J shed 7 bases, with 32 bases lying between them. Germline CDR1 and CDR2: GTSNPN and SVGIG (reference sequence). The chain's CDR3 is CAWSYLTSGTRFRTGGYTF. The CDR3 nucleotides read TGTGCCTGGAGTTATCTGACATCCGGGACACGGTTCAGGACGGGTGGCTACACCTTC. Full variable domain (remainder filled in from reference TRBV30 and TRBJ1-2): SQTIHQWPATLVQPVGSPLSLECTVEGTSNPNLYWYRQAAGRGLQLLFYSVGIGQISSEVPQNLSASRPQDRQFILSSKKLLLSDSGFYLCAWSYLTSGTRFRTGGYTFGSGTRLTVV.

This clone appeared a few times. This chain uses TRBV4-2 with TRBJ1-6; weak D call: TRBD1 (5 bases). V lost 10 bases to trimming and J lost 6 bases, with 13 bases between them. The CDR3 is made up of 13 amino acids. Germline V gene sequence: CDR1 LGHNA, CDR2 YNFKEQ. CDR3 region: CATGGLANSPLHF. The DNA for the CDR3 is TGTGCCACCGGGGGGTTGGCTAATTCACCCCTCCACTTT.

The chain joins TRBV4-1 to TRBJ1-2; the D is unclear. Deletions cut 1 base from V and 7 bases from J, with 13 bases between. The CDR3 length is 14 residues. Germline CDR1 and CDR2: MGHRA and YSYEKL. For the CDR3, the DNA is TGCGCCAGCAGCCAAGTTATCACGGAGGTTGGCTACACCTTC. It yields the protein CASSQVITEVGYTF.

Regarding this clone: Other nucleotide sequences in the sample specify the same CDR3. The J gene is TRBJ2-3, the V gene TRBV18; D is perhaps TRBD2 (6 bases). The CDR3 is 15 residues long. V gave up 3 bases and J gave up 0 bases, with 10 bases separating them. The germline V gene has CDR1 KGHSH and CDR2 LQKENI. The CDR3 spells CASSPDYLSTDTQYF. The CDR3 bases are TGTGCCAGCTCACCGGACTACCTAAGCACAGATACGCAGTATTTT.

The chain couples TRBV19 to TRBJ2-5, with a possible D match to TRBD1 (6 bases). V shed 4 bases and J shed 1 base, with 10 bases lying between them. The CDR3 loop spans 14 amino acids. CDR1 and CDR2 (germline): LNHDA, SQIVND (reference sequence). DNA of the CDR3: TGTGCCAGTAGTACTCCAGGGGTCCAAGAGACCCAGTACTTC. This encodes CASSTPGVQETQYF.

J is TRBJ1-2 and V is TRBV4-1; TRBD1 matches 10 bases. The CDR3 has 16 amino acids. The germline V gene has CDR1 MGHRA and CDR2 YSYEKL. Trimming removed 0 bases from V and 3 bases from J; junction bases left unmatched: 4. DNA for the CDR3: TGCGCCAGCAGCCAAGAATGGACAGGGGGTCACTATGGCTACACCTTC. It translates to CASSQEWTGGHYGYTF.

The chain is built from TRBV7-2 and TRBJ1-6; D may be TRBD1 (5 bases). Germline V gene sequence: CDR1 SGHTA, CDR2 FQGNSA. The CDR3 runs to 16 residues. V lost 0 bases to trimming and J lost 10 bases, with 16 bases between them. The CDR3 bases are TGTGCCAGCAGCTTAGCGTATGTACAGGCTAACTCACCCCTCCACTTT. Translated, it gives CASSLAYVQANSPLHF. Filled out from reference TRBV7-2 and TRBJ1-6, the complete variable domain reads GAGVSQSPSNKVTEKGKDVELRCDPISGHTALYWYRQSLGQGLEFLIYFQGNSAPDKSGLPSDRFSAERTGGSVSTLTIQRTQQEDSAVYLCASSLAYVQANSPLHFGNGTRLTVT.

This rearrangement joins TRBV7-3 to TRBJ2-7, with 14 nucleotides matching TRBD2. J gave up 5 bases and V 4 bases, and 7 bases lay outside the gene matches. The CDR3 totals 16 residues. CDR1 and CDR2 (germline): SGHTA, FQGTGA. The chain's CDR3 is CASSSGPGLAGDEQYF. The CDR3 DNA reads TGTGCCAGCAGCTCCGGACCGGGACTAGCGGGAGACGAGCAGTACTTC.